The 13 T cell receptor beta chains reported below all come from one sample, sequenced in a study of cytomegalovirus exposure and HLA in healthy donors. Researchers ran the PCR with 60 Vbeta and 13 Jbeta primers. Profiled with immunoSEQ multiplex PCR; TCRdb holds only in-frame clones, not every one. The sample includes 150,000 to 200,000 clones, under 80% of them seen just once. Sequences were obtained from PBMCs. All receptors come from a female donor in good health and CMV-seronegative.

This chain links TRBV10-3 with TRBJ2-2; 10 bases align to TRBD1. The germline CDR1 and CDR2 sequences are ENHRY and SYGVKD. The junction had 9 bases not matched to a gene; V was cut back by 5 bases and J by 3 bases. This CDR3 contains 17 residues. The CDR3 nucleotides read TGTGCCATCAGTTTTCCCGGGACAGGGGTTGACACCGGGGAGCTGTTTTTT. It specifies CAISFPGTGVDTGELFF.

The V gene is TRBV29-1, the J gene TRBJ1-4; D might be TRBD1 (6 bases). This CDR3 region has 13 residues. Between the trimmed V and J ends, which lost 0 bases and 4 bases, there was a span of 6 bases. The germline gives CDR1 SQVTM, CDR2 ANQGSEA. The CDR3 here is CSVEEDSNEKLFF. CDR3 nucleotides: TGCAGCGTTGAAGAGGACAGTAATGAAAAACTGTTTTTT.

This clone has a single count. The CDR3 protein is CASRTDAGGNTEAFF. In nucleotides, the CDR3 is TGCGCCAGCAGAACCGACGCAGGGGGGAACACTGAAGCTTTCTTT. The chain has TRBV5-1 and TRBJ1-1, with 7 bases fitting TRBD1. Germline lookup yields CDR1 SGHRS and CDR2 YFSETQ. The V and J ends lost 5 bases and 1 base, in that order; junction bases with no gene match: 8. This CDR3 contains 15 residues. Full variable domain (missing parts from reference TRBV5-1 and TRBJ1-1): KAGVTQTPRYLIKTRGQQVTLSCSPISGHRSVSWYQQTPGQGLQFLFEYFSETQRNKGNFPGRFSGRQFSNSRSEMNVSTLELGDSALYLCASRTDAGGNTEAFFGQGTRLTVV.

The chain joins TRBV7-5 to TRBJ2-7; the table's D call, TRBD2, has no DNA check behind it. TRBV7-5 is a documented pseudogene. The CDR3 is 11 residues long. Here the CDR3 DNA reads TGTGTCAGAAGTCTTAGCGACGAGCAGTACTTC. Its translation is CVRSLSDEQYF.

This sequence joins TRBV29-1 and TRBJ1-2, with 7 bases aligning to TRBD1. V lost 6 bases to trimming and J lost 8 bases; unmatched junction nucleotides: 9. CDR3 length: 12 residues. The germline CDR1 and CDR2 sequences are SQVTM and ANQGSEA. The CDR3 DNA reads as TGCAGCGTGGGAGACAGGGTCTACGGCTACACCTTC. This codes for CSVGDRVYGYTF. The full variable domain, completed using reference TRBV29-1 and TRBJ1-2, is SAVISQKPSRDICQRGTSLTIQCQVDSQVTMMFWYRQQPGQSLTLIATANQGSEATYESGFVIDKFPISRPNLTFSTLTVSNMSPEDSSIYLCSVGDRVYGYTFGSGTRLTVV.

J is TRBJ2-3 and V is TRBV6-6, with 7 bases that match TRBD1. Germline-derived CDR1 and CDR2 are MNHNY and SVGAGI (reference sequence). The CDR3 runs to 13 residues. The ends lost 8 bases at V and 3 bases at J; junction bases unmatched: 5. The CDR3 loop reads CASQGDGTDTQYF. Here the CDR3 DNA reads TGTGCCAGCCAGGGGGACGGGACAGATACGCAGTATTTT.

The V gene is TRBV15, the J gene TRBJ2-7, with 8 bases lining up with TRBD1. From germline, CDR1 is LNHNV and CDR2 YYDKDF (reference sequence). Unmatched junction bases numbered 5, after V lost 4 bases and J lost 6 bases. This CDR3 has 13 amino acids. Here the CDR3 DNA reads TGTGCCACCAGCACCGGACAGGGCGCCGAGCAGTACTTC. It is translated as CATSTGQGAEQYF.

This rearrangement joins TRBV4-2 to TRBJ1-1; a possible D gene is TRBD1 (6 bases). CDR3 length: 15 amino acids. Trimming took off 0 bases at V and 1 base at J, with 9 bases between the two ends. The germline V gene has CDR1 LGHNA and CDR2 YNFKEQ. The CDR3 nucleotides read TGTGCCAGCAGCCAAGATCCGGACAGGAACACTGAAGCTTTCTTT. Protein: CASSQDPDRNTEAFF.

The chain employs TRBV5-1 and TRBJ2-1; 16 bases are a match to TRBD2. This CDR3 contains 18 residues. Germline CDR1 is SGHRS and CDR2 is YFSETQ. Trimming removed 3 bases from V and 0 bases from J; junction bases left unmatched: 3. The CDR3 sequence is CASSSGTSGRGSYNEQFF. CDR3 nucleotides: TGCGCCAGCAGCTCCGGGACTAGCGGGAGGGGCTCCTACAATGAGCAGTTCTTC.

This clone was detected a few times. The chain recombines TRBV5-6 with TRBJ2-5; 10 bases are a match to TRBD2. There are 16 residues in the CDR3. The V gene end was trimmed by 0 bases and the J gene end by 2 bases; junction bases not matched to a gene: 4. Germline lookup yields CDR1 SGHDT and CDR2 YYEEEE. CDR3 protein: CASSLELAGAQETQYF. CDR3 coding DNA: TGTGCCAGCAGCTTGGAGCTAGCGGGGGCGCAAGAGACCCAGTACTTC.

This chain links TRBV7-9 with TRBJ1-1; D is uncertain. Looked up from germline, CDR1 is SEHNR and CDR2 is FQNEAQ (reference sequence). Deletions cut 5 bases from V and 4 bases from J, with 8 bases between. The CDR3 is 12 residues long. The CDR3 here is CASSPPGTEAFF. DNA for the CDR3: TGTGCCAGCAGCCCGCCGGGCACTGAAGCTTTCTTT.

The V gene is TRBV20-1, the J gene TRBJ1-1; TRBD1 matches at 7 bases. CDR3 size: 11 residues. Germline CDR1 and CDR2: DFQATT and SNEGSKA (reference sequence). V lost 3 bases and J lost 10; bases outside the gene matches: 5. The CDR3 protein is CSASDQGGAFF. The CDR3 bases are TGCAGTGCTAGTGACCAGGGGGGAGCTTTCTTT.

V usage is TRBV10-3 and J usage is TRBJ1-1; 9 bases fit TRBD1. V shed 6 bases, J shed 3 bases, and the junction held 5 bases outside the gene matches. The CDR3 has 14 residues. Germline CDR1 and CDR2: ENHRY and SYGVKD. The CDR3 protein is CAISPGQGHTEAFF. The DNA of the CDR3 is TGTGCCATCAGCCCGGGACAGGGTCACACTGAAGCTTTCTTT.